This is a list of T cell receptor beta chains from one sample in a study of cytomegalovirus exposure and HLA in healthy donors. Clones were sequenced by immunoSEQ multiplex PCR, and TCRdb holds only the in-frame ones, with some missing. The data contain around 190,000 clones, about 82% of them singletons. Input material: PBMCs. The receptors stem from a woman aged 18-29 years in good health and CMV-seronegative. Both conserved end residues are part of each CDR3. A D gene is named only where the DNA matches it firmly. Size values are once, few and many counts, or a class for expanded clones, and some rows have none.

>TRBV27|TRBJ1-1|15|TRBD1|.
CASSLSTGVNTEAFF
TGTGCCAGCAGTTTATCGACAGGGGTTAACACTGAAGCTTTCTTT
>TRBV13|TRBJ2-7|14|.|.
CASSSRQAPYEQYF
TGTGCCAGCAGCTCAAGACAGGCGCCCTACGAGCAGTACTTC
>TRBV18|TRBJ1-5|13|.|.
CASSPYQDQPQHF
TGTGCCAGCTCACCATACCAGGATCAGCCCCAGCATTTT
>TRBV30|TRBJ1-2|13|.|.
CAYLGVADYGYTF
TGTGCCTACCTCGGGGTCGCCGACTATGGCTACACCTTC
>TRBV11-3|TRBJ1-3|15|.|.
CASSQSGVSGNTIYF
TGTGCCAGCAGCCAATCCGGGGTATCTGGAAACACCATATATTTT
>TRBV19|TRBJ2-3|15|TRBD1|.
CASLRTGGETDTQYF
TGTGCCAGTTTACGGACAGGGGGCGAGACAGATACGCAGTATTTT
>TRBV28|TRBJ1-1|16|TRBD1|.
CASKIWGQGDGQGAFF
TGTGCCAGCAAAATTTGGGGACAGGGAGATGGACAGGGAGCTTTCTTT
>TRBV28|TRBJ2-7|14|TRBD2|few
CASRASGNPFEQYF
TGTGCCAGCAGGGCTAGCGGGAATCCTTTCGAGCAGTACTTC
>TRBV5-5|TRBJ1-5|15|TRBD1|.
CASSLLGQDNQPQHF
TGTGCCAGCAGCTTACTCGGACAGGACAATCAGCCCCAGCATTTT
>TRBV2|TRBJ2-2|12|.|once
CASTILAGELFF
TGTGCCAGCACAATTTTAGCCGGGGAGCTGTTTTTT
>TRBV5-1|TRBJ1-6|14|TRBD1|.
CASSEGQTGSPLHF
TGCGCCAGCAGCGAGGGACAGACGGGTTCACCCCTCCACTTT
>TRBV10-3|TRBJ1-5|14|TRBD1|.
CAIMGDRDGQPQHF
TGTGCCATCATGGGAGACAGGGACGGTCAGCCCCAGCATTTT
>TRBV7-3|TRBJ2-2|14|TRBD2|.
CASSPSGGPGELFF
TGTGCCAGCAGCCCCAGCGGGGGTCCCGGGGAGCTGTTTTTT
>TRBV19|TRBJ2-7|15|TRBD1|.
CASRQSRDRVYEQYF
TGTGCCAGTAGGCAATCCCGGGACAGAGTCTACGAGCAGTACTTC
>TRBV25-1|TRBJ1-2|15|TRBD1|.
CASSVPSGTGDGYTF
TGTGCCAGCAGTGTGCCTTCCGGGACAGGGGATGGCTACACCTTC
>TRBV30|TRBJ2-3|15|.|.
CAWKIASTSTDTQYF
TGTGCCTGGAAAATAGCCTCGACTAGCACAGATACGCAGTATTTT
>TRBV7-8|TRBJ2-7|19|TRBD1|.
CASSLGVGTGGLVRYEQYF
TGTGCCAGCAGCTTAGGAGTCGGGACAGGGGGGCTCGTACGCTACGAGCAGTACTTC
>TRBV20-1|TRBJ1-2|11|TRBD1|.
CSVNRQGGYTF
TGCAGTGTTAATAGACAGGGTGGCTACACCTTC
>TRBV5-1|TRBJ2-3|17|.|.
CASSFRPGRETTDTQYF
TGCGCCAGCAGTTTCCGACCGGGTAGGGAGACCACAGATACGCAGTATTTT
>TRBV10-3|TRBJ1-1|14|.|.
CAITRTEMNTEAFF
TGTGCCATCACCCGGACAGAGATGAACACTGAAGCTTTCTTT
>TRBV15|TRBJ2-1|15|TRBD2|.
CATSRVRREDHEQFF
TGTGCCACCAGCAGAGTAAGACGGGAGGATCATGAGCAGTTCTTC
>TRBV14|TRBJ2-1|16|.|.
CASSAPGSFSYNEQFF
TGTGCCAGCAGCGCGCCAGGGTCCTTCAGCTACAATGAGCAGTTCTTC
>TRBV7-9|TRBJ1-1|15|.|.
CASSLATGPNTEAFF
TGTGCCAGCAGCTTAGCGACAGGTCCGAACACTGAAGCTTTCTTT
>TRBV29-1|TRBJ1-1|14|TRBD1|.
CSLRQGTTGTEAFF
TGCAGCCTACGACAGGGGACGACCGGGACTGAAGCTTTCTTT
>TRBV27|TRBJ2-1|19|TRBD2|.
CASSSTRSGGPIFDNEQFF
TGTGCCAGCAGTTCTACACGCTCGGGGGGGCCCATATTTGACAATGAGCAGTTCTTC
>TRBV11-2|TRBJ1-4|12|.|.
CASSRGREKLFF
TGTGCCAGCAGCCGGGGGAGAGAAAAACTGTTTTTT
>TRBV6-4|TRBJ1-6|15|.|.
CASSDSAGAESPLHF
TGTGCCAGCAGTGACTCGGCAGGGGCGGAATCACCCCTCCACTTT
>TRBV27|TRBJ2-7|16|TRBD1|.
CASRDRGAHDPYEQYF
TGTGCCAGCAGGGACAGGGGCGCCCACGACCCTTACGAGCAGTACTTC
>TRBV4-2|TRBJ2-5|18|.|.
CASSPLLLGAGGGETQYF
TGTGCCAGCAGCCCACTCCTTTTAGGTGCAGGAGGAGGAGAGACCCAGTACTTC